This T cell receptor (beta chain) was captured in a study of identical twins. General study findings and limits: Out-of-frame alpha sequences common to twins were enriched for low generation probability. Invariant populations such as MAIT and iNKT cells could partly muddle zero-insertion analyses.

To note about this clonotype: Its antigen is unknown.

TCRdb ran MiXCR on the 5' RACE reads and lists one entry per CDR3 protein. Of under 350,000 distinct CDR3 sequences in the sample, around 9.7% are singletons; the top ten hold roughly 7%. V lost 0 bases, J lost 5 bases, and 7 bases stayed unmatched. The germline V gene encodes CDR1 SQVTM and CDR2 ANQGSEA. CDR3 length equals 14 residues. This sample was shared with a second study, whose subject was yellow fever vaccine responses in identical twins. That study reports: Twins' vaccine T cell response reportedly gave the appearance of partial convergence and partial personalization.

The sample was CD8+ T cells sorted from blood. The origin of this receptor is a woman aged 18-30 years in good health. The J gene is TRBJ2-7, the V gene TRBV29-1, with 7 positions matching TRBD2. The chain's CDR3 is CSVEDEGEGNEQYF. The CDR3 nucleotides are TGCAGCGTTGAAGACGAAGGGGAGGGGAACGAGCAGTACTTC.